The present T cell receptor (beta chain) was sequenced within a study of T-cell reconstitution after alpha-beta-depleted transplantation in children. Unique molecular identifiers tagged the TCRbeta library. TCRdb called the PCR reads again in MiXCR, with one record for every CDR3 protein. The sample includes about 610,000 distinct CDR3 sequences, over 9.5% of them seen just once. This clonotype was observed a handful of times. Germline values: CDR1 MDHEN, CDR2 SYDVKM. This CDR3 spans 13 amino acids. V shed 7 bases and J shed 7 bases, with 16 bases lying between them. This clonotype was obtained from a human donor who donated a stem cell graft to a child with acute myeloid leukemia. The V gene is TRBV28, the J gene TRBJ1-2; D uncertain. The sample was PBMCs from the stem cell graft donor, taken from the stem cell graft. CDR3 nucleotide sequence: TGTGCCAGCACTTTCGGGCGGGGAACTGGCTACACCTTC. This sequence encodes CASTFGRGTGYTF.